This T cell receptor beta chain originates from a study of response to subunit inactivated influenza vaccine. General study results and limits: The authors offered the suggestion that each seasonal influenza vaccination recruits few new T cells.

TCRdb used MiXCR to reprocess the RT-PCR reads, holding one entry per CDR3 protein. The sample contains about 160,000 distinct CDR3 sequences, roughly 10% of which appear only once. Concerning this clonotype itself: Its antigen is unknown.

Deletions cut 1 base from V and 4 bases from J, with 10 bases between. This CDR3 contains 14 residues. The germline V gene has CDR1 MNHNS and CDR2 SASEGT. This TCR was sampled from a man between 50 and 59 years old who received an inactivated influenza vaccine. This chain connects TRBV6-1 to TRBJ1-2, with D possibly TRBD1 on 5 matching bases. The input for sequencing was non-naive T cells sorted from PBMCs, taken roughly 45 days after vaccination. In DNA, the CDR3 is TGTGCCAGCAGTGAAGGGGGGGGAAGCTATGGCTACACCTTC. This translates into CASSEGGGSYGYTF.